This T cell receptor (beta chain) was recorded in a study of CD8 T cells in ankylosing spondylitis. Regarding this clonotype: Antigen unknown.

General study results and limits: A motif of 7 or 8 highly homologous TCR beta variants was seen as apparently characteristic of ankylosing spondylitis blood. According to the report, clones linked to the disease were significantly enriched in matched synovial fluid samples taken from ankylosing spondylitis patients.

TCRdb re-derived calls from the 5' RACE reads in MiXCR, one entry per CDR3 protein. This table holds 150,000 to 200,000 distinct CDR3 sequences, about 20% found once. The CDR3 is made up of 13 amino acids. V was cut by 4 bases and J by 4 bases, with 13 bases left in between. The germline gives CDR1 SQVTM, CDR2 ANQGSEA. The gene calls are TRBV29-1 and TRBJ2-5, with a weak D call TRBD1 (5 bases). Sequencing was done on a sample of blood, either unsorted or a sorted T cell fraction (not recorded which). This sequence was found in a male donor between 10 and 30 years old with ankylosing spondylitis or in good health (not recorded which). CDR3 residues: CSVVYAGRETQYF. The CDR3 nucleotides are TGCAGCGTTGTCTATGCAGGGCGAGAGACCCAGTACTTC. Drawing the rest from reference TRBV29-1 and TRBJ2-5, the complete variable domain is SAVISQKPSRDICQRGTSLTIQCQVDSQVTMMFWYRQQPGQSLTLIATANQGSEATYESGFVIDKFPISRPNLTFSTLTVSNMSPEDSSIYLCSVVYAGRETQYFGPGTRLLVL.